This paragraph reports one T cell receptor beta chain. As originally analysed: Amplified reference gene primers provided the basis for estimating nucleated cell counts. Generated by immunoSEQ multiplex PCR, the TCRdb table keeps only in-frame clones and is missing some. The V and J calls and the clone size are those of that table, but D and trimming were determined from the DNA. The sample lists about 100,000 clones, about four fifths occurring once. This sample is drawn from a study of blood T cell repertoires in COVID-19. On the study more broadly: Researchers got acute and convalescent COVID-19 samples from the United States, Italy and Spain. In each case, the material was cDNA or gDNA derived from T cells, B-cell-depleted T cells, or PBMCs.

The CDR3 contains 14 residues. The ends lost 3 bases at V and 4 bases at J; junction bases unmatched: 4. Germline V lookup: CDR1 SGHRS, CDR2 YFSETQ. This TCR was recovered from a man between 60 and 70 years old with acute or convalescent COVID-19. The rearrangement links TRBV5-1 to TRBJ2-3, with 8 bases identical to TRBD2. Source material: peripheral blood. The CDR3 region is CASSSSGGSDTQYF. The CDR3 nucleotides read TGCGCCAGCAGCTCGAGCGGGGGTTCAGATACGCAGTATTTT.